The next 4 T cell receptor beta chains were all read from a single sample in a study of blood T cell repertoires in COVID-19. The table came from immunoSEQ multiplex PCR; TCRdb's copy has only in-frame clones and leaves some out. The sample yields fewer than 250,000 clones, under 90% seen once. Material for sequencing was PBMCs or T cells enriched from blood (not recorded which). These receptors all stem from a woman aged 45-65 years with acute COVID-19.

V gene TRBV11-1 combines with J gene TRBJ2-7; a possible D gene is TRBD1 (5 bases). CDR1 and CDR2 (germline): SGHAT, FQDESV (reference sequence). This CDR3 has 13 residues. Trimming cost V 2 bases and J 6 bases, with 11 bases left between them. The CDR3, as DNA: TGTGCCAGCAGCTTATATGGGGCTCGCGAGCAGTACTTC. Translating it yields CASSLYGAREQYF.

CDR3 sequence (DNA): TGTGCCAGCAGCCCATCGACCGACAGGCAATACACTGAAGCTTTCTTT. Residues: CASSPSTDRQYTEAFF. The rearrangement uses TRBV5-4 and TRBJ1-1, with D possibly TRBD1 on 6 matching bases. The CDR3 sequence is 16 residues long. Trimming stripped 4 bases from V and 3 bases from J, with 19 bases between. Germline assignment: CDR1 SGHNT and CDR2 YYREEE (reference sequence). The full variable domain, in which reference TRBV5-4 and TRBJ1-1 provide the parts outside the CDR3, is ETGVTQSPTHLIKTRGQQVTLRCSSQSGHNTVSWYQQALGQGPQFIFQYYREEENGRGNFPPRFSGLQFPNYSSELNVNALELDDSALYLCASSPSTDRQYTEAFFGQGTRLTVV.

The chain carries TRBV5-1 and TRBJ1-2; possible D gene TRBD1, 5 bases. Between the trimmed V and J ends, which lost 3 bases and 4 bases, there was a span of 16 bases. CDR1 and CDR2 (germline): SGHRS, YFSETQ. This CDR3 has 15 amino acids. The CDR3 loop is CASSSLRGATYGYTF. DNA of the CDR3: TGCGCCAGCAGCTCTCTACGTGGGGCCACCTATGGCTACACCTTC.

This clone was seen only a few times. The gene calls are TRBV2 and TRBJ1-5; D gene uncertain. The CDR3 contains 16 residues. The V end was cut by 6 bases, the J end by 2 bases, with 17 bases between. Germline loops: CDR1 SNHLY, CDR2 FYNNEI. The DNA for the CDR3 is TGTGCCAGCAGGGGGAGTATTTTTAGTGGCAATCAGCCCCAGCATTTT. Residues: CASRGSIFSGNQPQHF.